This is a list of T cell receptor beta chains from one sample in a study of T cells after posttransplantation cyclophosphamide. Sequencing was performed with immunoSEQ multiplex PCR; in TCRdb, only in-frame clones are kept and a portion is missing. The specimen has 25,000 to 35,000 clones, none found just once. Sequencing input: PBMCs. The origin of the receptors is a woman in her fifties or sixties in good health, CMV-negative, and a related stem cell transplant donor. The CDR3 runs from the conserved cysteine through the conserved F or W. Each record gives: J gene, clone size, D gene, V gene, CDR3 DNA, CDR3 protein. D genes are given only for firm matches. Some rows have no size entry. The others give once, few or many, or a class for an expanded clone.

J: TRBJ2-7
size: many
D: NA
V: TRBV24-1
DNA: TGTGCCACCAGTGACCACCGGGACACGGATCCTGGGGTTCAGTACTTC
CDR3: CATSDHRDTDPGVQYF

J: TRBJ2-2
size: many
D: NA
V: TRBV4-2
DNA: TGTGCCAGCAGCCCCGAACCCGGGACTACCGGGGAGCTGTTTTTT
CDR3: CASSPEPGTTGELFF

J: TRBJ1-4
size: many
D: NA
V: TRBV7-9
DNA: TGTGCCAGCAGCTCTTCAACAGGGCTTGGAAAACTGTTTTTT
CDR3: CASSSSTGLGKLFF

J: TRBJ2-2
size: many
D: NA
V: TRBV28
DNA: TGTGCCAGCAGAATATACAGTAACACCGGGGAGCTGTTTTTT
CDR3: CASRIYSNTGELFF

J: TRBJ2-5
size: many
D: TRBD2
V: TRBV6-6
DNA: TGTGCCAGCAGTTACTCGAGGACTAGCGAGACCCAGTACTTC
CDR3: CASSYSRTSETQYF

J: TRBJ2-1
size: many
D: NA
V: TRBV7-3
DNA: TGTGCCAGCAGCTTAAGCGCCTACAATGAGCAGTTCTTC
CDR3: CASSLSAYNEQFF

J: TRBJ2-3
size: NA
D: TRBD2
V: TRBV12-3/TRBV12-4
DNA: TGTGCCAGCAGTCCCCGGGGACTAGCGGGCGCCCGGACTAGCACAGATACGCAGTATTTT
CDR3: CASSPRGLAGARTSTDTQYF

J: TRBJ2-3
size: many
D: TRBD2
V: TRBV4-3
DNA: TGCGCCAGCAGCCAACTAGCGGGGGGGAGCACAGATACGCAGTATTTT
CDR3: CASSQLAGGSTDTQYF

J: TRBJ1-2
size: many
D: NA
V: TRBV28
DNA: TGTGCCAGCAGTAGAGCCTCCGGGTACTATGGCTACACCTTC
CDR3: CASSRASGYYGYTF

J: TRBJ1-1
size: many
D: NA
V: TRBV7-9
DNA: TGTGCCAGCAGCTTAGCGACGACATCTGAAGCTTTCTTT
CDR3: CASSLATTSEAFF

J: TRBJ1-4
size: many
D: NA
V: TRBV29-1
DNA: TGCAGCGTTGAAGGGGGCGAAACTAATGAAAAACTGTTTTTT
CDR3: CSVEGGETNEKLFF

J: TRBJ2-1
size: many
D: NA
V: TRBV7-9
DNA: TGTGCCAGCAGACAGAGCTCCTACAATGAGCAGTTCTTC
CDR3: CASRQSSYNEQFF